Detailed here is one TCR beta chain. The antigen it binds to is not known. The sample holds no much larger clone one base away, and base qualities are not on file. The immunoSEQ Assay, a bias-controlled multiplex PCR, was used to amplify TCRbeta CDR3 regions from genomic DNA. The authors processed their data as follows. Within the assay, amplification of reference gene primers was used to estimate how many nucleated cells each sample contained. To quantify the absolute abundance of each unique TCRbeta CDR3 rearrangement, sequence reads were collapsed and filtered. For each sample, productive Simpson clonality was calculated as the square root of Simpson's diversity index over productive rearrangements. TCRdb took this table from immuneACCESS and kept in-frame rearrangements with V and J called. Such tables lack part of the clones; where checked against another copy, unresolved V genes explain under half of the gap, and the rest is unexplained. Clone size and the V and J calls come from that table; the DNA yielded D and trimming. The sample profile shows 200,000 to 300,000 clones; roughly 88% of them were found once. The ten biggest clones cover roughly 2.4% of the sample.

These data come from a study of blood T cell repertoires in COVID-19 (dated by TCRdb to the early 2020s). Broadly, across the study: Samples from collaborators originated in the United States, Italy and Spain and spanned both the acute and convalescent phases of COVID-19. Where available, HLA class I and class II types were obtained from metadata supplied by the sample provider rather than from assay-based typing. The samples were drawn from the first 160 participants of the ongoing ImmuneRACE study and from 1,254 subjects provided by 6 global collaborators. Deeply sampled blood TCRbeta repertoires from subjects exposed to, actively infected with, or recovered from COVID-19 were included in the dataset. The prospective study material was composed of cDNA or gDNA derived from T cells, B-cell-depleted T cells, or PBMCs. The sample metadata nearly always contained a de-identified subject ID, COVID-19 status, age in years and sex. The repertoires were released in a freely available public database intended as a resource for research on the immune response to SARS-CoV-2. Overall study outcomes, separate from this receptor: The quantity of clinical and demographic metadata differed by source and by participant and was supplied without curation.

Participants in the prospective study were aged about 18 to 95 years, lived in some 24 United States geographic areas, and enrolled through a virtual design. To assign participants to cohorts, the prospective study relied on clinical history that participants themselves reported in a screening survey and a study questionnaire. In the prospective study, mobile phlebotomists collected whole blood, serum and a nasopharyngeal or oropharyngeal swab from each participant. Participants in the prospective study had the option to provide additional blood draws and questionnaires over a roughly 2-month period. Before DNA extraction, blood samples from the prospective study were shipped at room temperature or frozen. This TCR was recovered from a woman aged 40 to 50 with acute COVID-19. Source material: PBMCs or T cells enriched from blood (not recorded which).

The DNA reads TGTGCCAGCAGCTTAGGGCAGGGTAAGACCCAGTACTTC. This sequence encodes CASSLGQGKTQYF. Rearrangement joined TRBV7-2 to TRBJ2-5; the best D guess is TRBD1, with 5 bases matching. The germline V gene yields SGHTA for CDR1 and FQGNSA for CDR2. The CDR3 numbers 13 residues from cysteine through phenylalanine. The DNA shown is the 39-base CDR3, in frame from base 1. Deletion took 1 base off V and 6 bases off J, with a span of 9 bases between the germline ends.